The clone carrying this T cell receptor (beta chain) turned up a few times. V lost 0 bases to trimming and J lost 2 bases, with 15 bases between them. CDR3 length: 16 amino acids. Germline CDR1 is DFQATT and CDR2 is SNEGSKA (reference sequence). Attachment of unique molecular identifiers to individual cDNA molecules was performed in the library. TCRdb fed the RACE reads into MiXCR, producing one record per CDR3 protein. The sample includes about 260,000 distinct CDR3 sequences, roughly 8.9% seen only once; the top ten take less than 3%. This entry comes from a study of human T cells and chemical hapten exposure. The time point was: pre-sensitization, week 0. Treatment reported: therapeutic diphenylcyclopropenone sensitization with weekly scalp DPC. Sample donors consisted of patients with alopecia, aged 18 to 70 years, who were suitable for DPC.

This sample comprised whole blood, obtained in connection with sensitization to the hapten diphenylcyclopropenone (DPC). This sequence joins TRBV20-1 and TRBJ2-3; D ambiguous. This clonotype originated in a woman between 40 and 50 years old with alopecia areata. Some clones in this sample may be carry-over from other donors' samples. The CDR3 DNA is TGCAGTGCTAGAGATTATAGCACCAGGATCACAGATACGCAGTATTTT. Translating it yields CSARDYSTRITDTQYF.